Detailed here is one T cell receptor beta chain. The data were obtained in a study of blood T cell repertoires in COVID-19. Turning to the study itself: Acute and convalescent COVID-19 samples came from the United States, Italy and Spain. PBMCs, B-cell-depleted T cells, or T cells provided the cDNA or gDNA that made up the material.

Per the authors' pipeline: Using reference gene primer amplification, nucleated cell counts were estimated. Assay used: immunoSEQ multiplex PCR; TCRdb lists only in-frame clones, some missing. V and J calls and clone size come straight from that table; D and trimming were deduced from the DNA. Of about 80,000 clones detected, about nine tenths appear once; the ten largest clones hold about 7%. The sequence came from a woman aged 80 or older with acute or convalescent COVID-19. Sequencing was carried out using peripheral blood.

CDR3 DNA: TGCGCCAGCAGCCAAGATCTTGGGATAGCGGGGGGTACTAGCACAGATACGCAGTATTTT. It yields the protein CASSQDLGIAGGTSTDTQYF. This rearrangement joins TRBV4-1 to TRBJ2-3; 10 nucleotides line up with TRBD2. This CDR3 comprises 20 residues. Germline CDR1 is MGHRA and CDR2 is YSYEKL. Trimming took 0 bases from V and 0 from J; bases not matched to a gene: 12.